This is a list of T cell receptor beta chains from one sample in a study of blood T cell repertoires in COVID-19. Here immunoSEQ multiplex PCR was the method, and the copy in TCRdb shows in-frame clones only, minus some. Of a few hundred thousand clones in the sample, around 89% were seen once. The sample was PBMCs or T cells enriched from blood (not recorded which). Receptor source: a man in his forties who had recovered from COVID-19. CDR3s include the opening cysteine and the closing phenylalanine or tryptophan. Fields, in order: D gene, V gene, clone size, J gene, CDR3 DNA, CDR3 protein. The D gene is left open where the match is weak. The size field is filled for only some rows; it gives once, few, many or a size class.

d_call: TRBD2; v_call: TRBV4-3; clone_size: .; j_call: TRBJ2-1; cdr3_nt: TGCGCCAGCAGCGAAGGACTAGCGGGAGAGGGTGAGCAGTTCTTC; cdr3_aa: CASSEGLAGEGEQFF
d_call: TRBD1; v_call: TRBV27; clone_size: .; j_call: TRBJ2-5; cdr3_nt: TGTGCCAGCAGTTTCCTCGCGGGGACAGGAGGCGGGAAGACCCAGTACTTC; cdr3_aa: CASSFLAGTGGGKTQYF
d_call: .; v_call: TRBV9; clone_size: .; j_call: TRBJ1-1; cdr3_nt: TGTGCCACCGGGACAACTAACACTGAAGCTTTCTTT; cdr3_aa: CATGTTNTEAFF
d_call: .; v_call: TRBV21-1; clone_size: once; j_call: TRBJ2-3; cdr3_nt: TGTGCCAGCAGCCCTGTGTCAGAACAGGGATGCACAGATACGCAGTATTTT; cdr3_aa: CASSPVSEQGCTDTQYF
d_call: .; v_call: TRBV5-1; clone_size: .; j_call: TRBJ1-1; cdr3_nt: TGCGCCAGCAGCTTAGGGGTTGAAGCTTTCTTT; cdr3_aa: CASSLGVEAFF
d_call: TRBD1; v_call: TRBV15; clone_size: .; j_call: TRBJ1-5; cdr3_nt: TGTGCCACCAGAAACGGGACAGGGGGCCATCAGCCCCAGCATTTT; cdr3_aa: CATRNGTGGHQPQHF
d_call: .; v_call: TRBV10-3; clone_size: .; j_call: TRBJ2-1; cdr3_nt: TGTGCCATCAGTGACGGTTCGGGGAGGGAGCAGTTCTTC; cdr3_aa: CAISDGSGREQFF
d_call: .; v_call: TRBV6-5; clone_size: .; j_call: TRBJ1-1; cdr3_nt: TGTGCCAGCAGTTACGGCAGGCCCAACACTGAAGCTTTCTTT; cdr3_aa: CASSYGRPNTEAFF
d_call: TRBD1; v_call: TRBV28; clone_size: .; j_call: TRBJ1-1; cdr3_nt: TGTGCCAGCAGCGACAGGGGGCCATCGGAGGCTTTCTTT; cdr3_aa: CASSDRGPSEAFF
d_call: .; v_call: TRBV7-4; clone_size: once; j_call: TRBJ1-5; cdr3_nt: TGTGCCAGCAGCTCCCTCCCAGTGGCCAATCAGCCCCAGCATTTT; cdr3_aa: CASSSLPVANQPQHF
d_call: .; v_call: TRBV7-3; clone_size: .; j_call: TRBJ1-1; cdr3_nt: TGTGCCAGCAGCTTAACGGCTCCGAACACTGAAGCTTTCTTT; cdr3_aa: CASSLTAPNTEAFF
d_call: .; v_call: TRBV2; clone_size: .; j_call: TRBJ1-5; cdr3_nt: TGTGCCAGCAGTGACCCCCTAACCTCTCGGCCCCAGCATTTT; cdr3_aa: CASSDPLTSRPQHF
d_call: .; v_call: TRBV4-2; clone_size: .; j_call: TRBJ1-1; cdr3_nt: TGTGCCAGCAGCCAAGATAGCACTCTTGAAGCTTTCTTT; cdr3_aa: CASSQDSTLEAFF
d_call: .; v_call: TRBV4-2; clone_size: .; j_call: TRBJ1-5; cdr3_nt: TGTGCCAGCAGCCAAACAGAAAATAGCAATCAGCCCCAGCATTTT; cdr3_aa: CASSQTENSNQPQHF
d_call: .; v_call: TRBV19; clone_size: once; j_call: TRBJ2-5; cdr3_nt: TGTGCCAGTAGTATAGATCCCTCTGACAGATACAGACTTTACTTC; cdr3_aa: CASSIDPSDRYRLYF
d_call: TRBD1; v_call: TRBV7-2; clone_size: .; j_call: TRBJ1-2; cdr3_nt: TGTGCCAGCAGCTTGGACAGGGCCATGGGTGGCTACACCTTC; cdr3_aa: CASSLDRAMGGYTF
d_call: TRBD2; v_call: TRBV27; clone_size: .; j_call: TRBJ2-1; cdr3_nt: TGTGCCAGCAGTTCGGGACTATGGGCCTACAATGAGCAGTTCTTC; cdr3_aa: CASSSGLWAYNEQFF
d_call: .; v_call: TRBV27; clone_size: .; j_call: TRBJ2-7; cdr3_nt: TGTGCCAGCAGGCGGGGTCCCGGGTACGAGCAGTACTTC; cdr3_aa: CASRRGPGYEQYF
d_call: .; v_call: TRBV9; clone_size: .; j_call: TRBJ2-5; cdr3_nt: TGTGCCAGCAGCGTAAACGGGGAGAGCCAAGAGACCCAGTACTTC; cdr3_aa: CASSVNGESQETQYF
d_call: .; v_call: TRBV7-8; clone_size: .; j_call: TRBJ2-7; cdr3_nt: TGTGCCAGCAGCTCCGGTGGCTATGGGGCTGGGAGGATCAAGCAGTACTTC; cdr3_aa: CASSSGGYGAGRIKQYF
d_call: .; v_call: TRBV4-3; clone_size: few; j_call: TRBJ1-1; cdr3_nt: TGCGCCAGCAGCCATGATACGGGGGGTGTCACTGAAGCTTTCTTT; cdr3_aa: CASSHDTGGVTEAFF
d_call: .; v_call: TRBV5-4; clone_size: .; j_call: TRBJ1-1; cdr3_nt: TGTGCCAGCAGTAAATCCGGGGGGGGGAACACTGAAGCTTTCTTT; cdr3_aa: CASSKSGGGNTEAFF
d_call: TRBD1; v_call: TRBV11-1; clone_size: .; j_call: TRBJ2-5; cdr3_nt: TGTGCCAGCAGCCGGGACAGTCAAGAGACCCAGTACTTC; cdr3_aa: CASSRDSQETQYF
d_call: TRBD1; v_call: TRBV10-2; clone_size: .; j_call: TRBJ1-2; cdr3_nt: TGCGCCAGCAGCCCCGGGGGACAGGCTGGCTACACCTTC; cdr3_aa: CASSPGGQAGYTF
d_call: .; v_call: TRBV2; clone_size: .; j_call: TRBJ2-7; cdr3_nt: TGTGCCAGCGAGGACTTGACCTACGAGCAGTACTTC; cdr3_aa: CASEDLTYEQYF
d_call: .; v_call: TRBV19; clone_size: .; j_call: TRBJ2-7; cdr3_nt: TGTGCCAGTAGTAAGACCTTAAGGGGCTACGAGCAGTACTTC; cdr3_aa: CASSKTLRGYEQYF
d_call: .; v_call: TRBV19; clone_size: .; j_call: TRBJ1-5; cdr3_nt: TGTGCCAGTAGTTACAGGGTCGCCTATAATCAGCCCCAGCATTTT; cdr3_aa: CASSYRVAYNQPQHF
d_call: TRBD1; v_call: TRBV5-1; clone_size: .; j_call: TRBJ2-2; cdr3_nt: TGCGCCAGCAGCCGGGGACAGGGAGCGGACACCGGGGAGCTGTTTTTT; cdr3_aa: CASSRGQGADTGELFF
d_call: .; v_call: TRBV27; clone_size: .; j_call: TRBJ1-6; cdr3_nt: TGTGCCAGCAGTTCGCCCCGGTCACCCCTCCACTTT; cdr3_aa: CASSSPRSPLHF
d_call: .; v_call: TRBV5-1; clone_size: once; j_call: TRBJ1-6; cdr3_nt: TGCGCCAGCAAGGAGGTACAGGGTAACAATTCACCCCTCCACTTT; cdr3_aa: CASKEVQGNNSPLHF
d_call: TRBD2; v_call: TRBV29-1; clone_size: .; j_call: TRBJ2-3; cdr3_nt: TGCAGCGTTGCTCTAGCGGGGTTCACAGATACGCAGTATTTT; cdr3_aa: CSVALAGFTDTQYF
d_call: TRBD1; v_call: TRBV19; clone_size: .; j_call: TRBJ2-1; cdr3_nt: TGTGCCAGTACAAGCTCCGGGACAGGGGTTGCGGAGCAGTTCTTC; cdr3_aa: CASTSSGTGVAEQFF
d_call: TRBD2; v_call: TRBV4-3; clone_size: .; j_call: TRBJ2-7; cdr3_nt: TGCGCCAGCAGCCTCAGGACTAGCGGGAGGGTAGGGGCCTACGAGCAGTACTTC; cdr3_aa: CASSLRTSGRVGAYEQYF
d_call: TRBD2; v_call: TRBV7-2; clone_size: .; j_call: TRBJ2-3; cdr3_nt: TGTGCCAGCAGCCCGGTCGGGAGGGATGCGCAGTATTTT; cdr3_aa: CASSPVGRDAQYF
d_call: .; v_call: TRBV5-1; clone_size: .; j_call: TRBJ1-4; cdr3_nt: TGCGCCAGCAGCCCCACGGACAGAACTAATGAAAAACTGTTTTTT; cdr3_aa: CASSPTDRTNEKLFF
d_call: .; v_call: TRBV7-3; clone_size: .; j_call: TRBJ2-1; cdr3_nt: TGTGCCAGCAGCTATGGGAGGAGCTCCTACAATGAGCAGTTCTTC; cdr3_aa: CASSYGRSSYNEQFF
d_call: TRBD1; v_call: TRBV19; clone_size: .; j_call: TRBJ1-5; cdr3_nt: TGTGCCAGTAGTATAGTAACAGGGGGAAATCAGCCCCAGCATTTT; cdr3_aa: CASSIVTGGNQPQHF
d_call: TRBD2; v_call: TRBV11-2; clone_size: .; j_call: TRBJ2-7; cdr3_nt: TGTGCCAGCAGCCTCCCCACCTTAGCGGGAGGACGCTTTCAGCAGTACTTC; cdr3_aa: CASSLPTLAGGRFQQYF
d_call: TRBD2; v_call: TRBV9; clone_size: .; j_call: TRBJ2-7; cdr3_nt: TGTGCCAGCAGCGCGACCGGGACTAGCGGGGAATACGAGCAGTACTTC; cdr3_aa: CASSATGTSGEYEQYF
d_call: .; v_call: TRBV5-4; clone_size: once; j_call: TRBJ1-3; cdr3_nt: TGTGCCAGCAGCCCCTTTGGACAGAGCTCTGGAAACACCATATATTTT; cdr3_aa: CASSPFGQSSGNTIYF
d_call: .; v_call: TRBV5-4; clone_size: .; j_call: TRBJ1-2; cdr3_nt: TGTGCCAGCAGCGTCCCAGGGCCGTTGAACTATGGCTACACCTTC; cdr3_aa: CASSVPGPLNYGYTF
d_call: TRBD1; v_call: TRBV6-4; clone_size: once; j_call: TRBJ1-5; cdr3_nt: TGTGCCAGCAGCAACAGGGGAAGTCAGCCCCAGCATTTT; cdr3_aa: CASSNRGSQPQHF
d_call: .; v_call: TRBV29-1; clone_size: .; j_call: TRBJ1-2; cdr3_nt: TGCAGCGCTGAAGAGACCCGGGGCTATGGCTACACCTTC; cdr3_aa: CSAEETRGYGYTF
d_call: .; v_call: TRBV6-6; clone_size: few; j_call: TRBJ2-6; cdr3_nt: TGTGCCAGCAGTCGCCGACAGATCAGTTCCTCTGGGGCCAACGTCCTGACTTTC; cdr3_aa: CASSRRQISSSGANVLTF
d_call: TRBD1; v_call: TRBV6-2/TRBV6-3; clone_size: .; j_call: TRBJ2-7; cdr3_nt: TGTGCCAGCAGTTACAGTCGGGGACAGGGCAGCGAGCAGTACTTC; cdr3_aa: CASSYSRGQGSEQYF
d_call: TRBD1; v_call: TRBV2; clone_size: .; j_call: TRBJ1-5; cdr3_nt: TGTGCCAGCCGATACAGGGGATCTAGTCAGCCCCAGCATTTT; cdr3_aa: CASRYRGSSQPQHF
d_call: TRBD2; v_call: TRBV11-3; clone_size: .; j_call: TRBJ2-1; cdr3_nt: TGTGCCAGCAGCGCCCCACTACTAGCGGGGTACAATGAGCAGTTCTTC; cdr3_aa: CASSAPLLAGYNEQFF
d_call: .; v_call: TRBV5-4; clone_size: .; j_call: TRBJ1-1; cdr3_nt: TGTGCCAGCAGCTCTGTCCGGGGAACATTGAACACTGAAGCTTTCTTT; cdr3_aa: CASSSVRGTLNTEAFF
d_call: TRBD1; v_call: TRBV6-5; clone_size: once; j_call: TRBJ1-3; cdr3_nt: TGTGCCAGCAGTTACTCTAGACAGGGTTCTGGAAACACCATATATTTT; cdr3_aa: CASSYSRQGSGNTIYF
d_call: TRBD2; v_call: TRBV5-1; clone_size: once; j_call: TRBJ2-1; cdr3_nt: TGCGCCAGCAGCTTGGATGAGGCGGGAGGGTGGAGTGAGCAGTTCTTC; cdr3_aa: CASSLDEAGGWSEQFF
d_call: .; v_call: TRBV13; clone_size: once; j_call: TRBJ1-1; cdr3_nt: TGTGCCAGCAGCTTAGGAGGGGAACCAAACTTCACCAGAAAGCATTTCTTT; cdr3_aa: CASSLGGEPNFTRKHFF